Below, 14 T cell receptor beta chains from the same sample are listed, as sequenced in a study of blood T cell repertoires in COVID-19. The protocol was immunoSEQ multiplex PCR, while the TCRdb copy is restricted to in-frame clones and leaves out a portion. The sample includes about 400,000 clones, more than 85% of them seen just once. Sequences were obtained from PBMCs or T cells enriched from blood (not recorded which). Every receptor here comes from a woman aged 25 to 45 who had recovered from COVID-19.

The chain is built from TRBV18 and TRBJ1-2, with 10 nucleotides matching TRBD1. The V gene end was trimmed by 3 bases and the J gene end by 7 bases; junction bases not matched to a gene: 8. CDR3 length equals 15 residues. Germline V gives CDR1 KGHSH, CDR2 LQKENI. CDR3: CASSPLTGGPSGYTF. The DNA of the CDR3 is TGTGCCAGCTCACCCCTGACAGGGGGCCCTTCTGGCTACACCTTC.

The chain has TRBV5-4 and TRBJ2-7; D perhaps matches TRBD2 (5 bases). Germline CDR1 reads SGHNT; CDR2 reads YYREEE (reference sequence). The CDR3 runs to 14 residues. The V end lost 0 bases, the J end lost 0 bases, and 7 bases lay between the germline ends. CDR3 DNA sequence: TGTGCCAGCAGCTTGGGGAGCGGCTCCTACGAGCAGTACTTC. This translates into CASSLGSGSYEQYF.

The count of this clone is one. J is TRBJ2-7 and V is TRBV6-4; D gene ambiguous. V was shortened by 7 bases and J by 7 bases, with 14 bases between the two germline ends. In germline, CDR1 is MRHNA, CDR2 SNTAGT. This CDR3 comprises 12 residues. The chain's CDR3 is CASITGLREQYF. CDR3 coding DNA: TGTGCCAGCATCACGGGTCTTCGGGAGCAGTACTTC.

V and J are TRBV5-1 and TRBJ1-6, with unresolved D. V lost 5 bases, J lost 7 bases, and 16 bases lay in between. CDR3 length: 15 amino acids. The germline V gene encodes CDR1 SGHRS and CDR2 YFSETQ. CDR3: CASSGPPGENSPLHF. DNA for the CDR3: TGCGCCAGCAGTGGGCCTCCCGGGGAAAATTCACCCCTCCACTTT.

CDR3 DNA sequence: TGTGCCAGCAGGCTAACTCCGGAGAGTGAAGCTTTCTTT. It encodes CASRLTPESEAFF. V and J are TRBV7-9 and TRBJ1-1; D call uncertain. This CDR3 has 13 amino acids. Trimming cost V 6 bases and J 7 bases, with 15 bases left between them. The germline gives CDR1 SEHNR, CDR2 FQNEAQ (reference sequence).

This chain links TRBV11-1 with TRBJ1-5; 9 nucleotides match TRBD1. Germline V gives CDR1 SGHAT, CDR2 FQDESV (reference sequence). The CDR3 sequence is 13 residues long. Trimming at V came to 5 bases and at J to 8 bases, leaving 4 bases not matched to a gene. CDR3 loop: CASSPDRGKPQHF. As DNA, the CDR3 is TGTGCCAGCAGCCCGGACAGGGGAAAGCCCCAGCATTTT.

The chain combines TRBV9 with TRBJ1-1; 9 bases are a match to TRBD1. The CDR3 has 16 residues. Germline V lookup: CDR1 SGDLS, CDR2 YYNGEE. J was trimmed by 2 bases and V by 0 bases; bases with no gene match: 5. For the CDR3, the DNA is TGTGCCAGCAGCGTAGGCTTGGGACAGGGAAACACTGAAGCTTTCTTT. Encoded protein: CASSVGLGQGNTEAFF.

The rearrangement uses TRBV28 and TRBJ1-3; 9 nucleotides align to TRBD1. V lost 4 bases and J lost 4; bases outside the gene matches: 14. The CDR3 has 18 amino acids. CDR1 is MDHEN and CDR2 is SYDVKM in the germline V gene. For the CDR3, the DNA is TGTGCCAGCAGTTCGCCAGGACAGGGGATCAATTTCGGAAACACCATATATTTT. Translation gives CASSSPGQGINFGNTIYF.

CDR3 DNA: TGTGCCAGTAACCTTCTAGGGGCCCAGGACACTGAAGCTTTCTTT. Encoded protein: CASNLLGAQDTEAFF. This chain uses TRBV19 with TRBJ1-1; a weak D match, TRBD1 (5 bases). The CDR3 sequence is 15 residues long. CDR1 and CDR2 (germline): LNHDA, SQIVND (reference sequence). V lost 7 bases to trimming and J lost 3 bases, with 18 bases between them. Filled out from reference TRBV19 and TRBJ1-1, the complete variable domain reads DGGITQSPKYLFRKEGQNVTLSCEQNLNHDAMYWYRQDPGQGLRLIYYSQIVNDFQKGDIAEGYSVSREKKESFPLTVTSAQKNPTAFYLCASNLLGAQDTEAFFGQGTRLTVV.

This clone was observed a few times. The chain links TRBV21-1 to TRBJ2-7; whether TRBD1, the table's D call, matches the DNA was not checked. TRBV21-1 is termed a pseudogene. The CDR3 sequence is 15 residues long. The CDR3 DNA reads as TGTGCCAGCAGCACGAGAGGGGGCCGCTTCTACGAGCAGTACTTC. It translates to CASSTRGGRFYEQYF.

In the case of this clone: This specimen includes other DNA sequences encoding the same CDR3. The J gene is TRBJ1-6, the V gene TRBV6-5; D gene uncertain. V shed 2 bases and J shed 5 bases, with 7 bases lying between them. The CDR3 sequence is 14 residues long. Germline V gene sequence: CDR1 MNHEY, CDR2 SVGAGI. The CDR3 is CASSYGGNNSPLHF. Here the CDR3 DNA reads TGTGCCAGCAGTTACGGAGGGAATAATTCACCCCTCCACTTT.

The chain uses TRBV4-1 and TRBJ2-7, with a tentative D call TRBD2 (6 bases). This CDR3 spans 15 amino acids. V was trimmed by 0 bases and J by 4 bases, leaving 13 bases between them. Germline V gene sequence: CDR1 MGHRA, CDR2 YSYEKL. The CDR3 is CASSQEGGGNYEQYF. CDR3 sequence (DNA): TGCGCCAGCAGCCAAGAAGGCGGAGGGAATTACGAGCAGTACTTC.

The rearrangement links TRBV4-1 to TRBJ2-5; TRBD1 agrees at 11 bases. Germline CDR1 reads MGHRA; CDR2 reads YSYEKL. V dropped 3 bases and J dropped 5; count of bases not matched to a gene: 14. CDR3 size: 18 residues. The CDR3 region has the DNA TGCGCCAGCAGCCAGGGACGATTGGACAGGGGGCTGATGGAGACCCAGTACTTC. Translating it yields CASSQGRLDRGLMETQYF.

This chain uses TRBV10-1 with TRBJ1-6; D may be TRBD1 (6 bases). Trimming pared 4 bases from V and 0 bases from J, leaving 16 bases between. Germline V lookup: CDR1 WNHNN, CDR2 SYGVQD (reference sequence). CDR3 length: 18 amino acids. CDR3 sequence (DNA): TGCGCCAGCAGTGCGAACAGGGCACCCCTCTCCTATAATTCACCCCTCCACTTT. It specifies CASSANRAPLSYNSPLHF.